Below are 16 T cell receptor beta chains sequenced from a single sample in a study of T cells in Graves' hyperthyroidism and ophthalmopathy. Amplification of TCR beta CDR3 regions used RNA as the template. A set of HTBI primers served as the primers for a first-round RT-PCR of the TCR CDR3. TCRdb fed the multiplex PCR reads into MiXCR, producing one record per CDR3 protein. Counted here are about 200,000 distinct CDR3 sequences, around 18% occurring once; the ten biggest clones make up about 41%. Sequenced: blood. Receptors were obtained from a man aged 40-49 years with Graves' hyperthyroidism.

This clonotype was detected many times. This rearrangement joins TRBV11-2 to TRBJ1-1, with D possibly being TRBD1 (5 bases). With 5 bases removed from V and 0 bases from J, the gap between germline ends came to 7 bases. CDR1 is SGHAT and CDR2 is FQNNGV in the germline V gene. The CDR3 runs to 13 residues. The CDR3 region is CASSRGLNTEAFF. In DNA form, the CDR3 reads TGTGCCAGCAGCCGGGGGTTGAACACTGAAGCTTTCTTT.

This clonotype was seen repeatedly, ten times or more. The V and J genes are TRBV15 and TRBJ2-7, with D perhaps TRBD2 (6 bases). V lost 0 bases and J lost 6, with 15 bases in between. The CDR3 contains 15 residues. The germline CDR1 and CDR2 sequences are LNHNV and YYDKDF (reference sequence). The CDR3 reads CATSRDSYSEGEQYF. CDR3 in DNA: TGTGCCACCAGCAGAGATAGTTATTCGGAGGGCGAGCAGTACTTC.

The sample holds many counts of this clonotype. The CDR3 DNA reads as TGTGCCAGCAGGAACAACTATAAGGGACAATTACAAGAGACCCAGTACTTC. Amino acids: CASRNNYKGQLQETQYF. The chain recombines TRBV6-1 with TRBJ2-5; weak D call: TRBD1 (6 bases). Trimming cost V 6 bases and J 2 bases, with 22 bases left between them. This CDR3 has 17 residues. Per the germline V gene, CDR1 is MNHNS and CDR2 is SASEGT.

This clonotype has a count of ten or more. CDR3 nucleotide sequence: TGTGCCAGCAGATCGGGACAGCTGGAGACCCAGTACTTC. Its translation: CASRSGQLETQYF. The gene calls are TRBV5-6 and TRBJ2-5, with TRBD1 identical over 7 bases. V gave up 5 bases and J gave up 5 bases; unmatched junction bases: 6. The CDR3 covers 13 residues. Per the germline V gene, CDR1 is SGHDT and CDR2 is YYEEEE.

The chain couples TRBV29-1 to TRBJ1-4; D gene ambiguous. The CDR3 sequence is 14 residues long. Deletions cut 6 bases from V and 0 bases from J, with 11 bases between. The V gene's germline CDR1 is SQVTM and CDR2 ANQGSEA. This CDR3 is CSVRAGATNEKLFF. CDR3 DNA: TGCAGCGTGCGGGCTGGCGCAACTAATGAAAAACTGTTTTTT.

The chain links TRBV20-1 to TRBJ1-1, with 7 bases fitting TRBD1. This CDR3 spans 14 amino acids. Germline loops: CDR1 DFQATT, CDR2 SNEGSKA (reference sequence). After removal of 6 bases from V and 7 bases from J, the junction contained 14 bases not matched to a gene. The CDR3 here is CSASRQGWIGEAFF. The CDR3 nucleotides read TGCAGTGCCTCTCGACAGGGTTGGATAGGTGAAGCTTTCTTT.

This clonotype was seen only a few times. The V gene is TRBV6-2 or TRBV6-3, the J gene TRBJ1-6; 9 bases align to TRBD1. The V segment lost 4 bases and the J segment 12 bases; nucleotides outside the gene matches: 10. The germline V gene has CDR1 MNHEY and CDR2 SVGEGT. The CDR3 runs 15 residues. The CDR3 sequence: CASSFLRGTGRPLHF. The CDR3 DNA follows: TGTGCCAGCAGTTTCCTACGTGGGACAGGGAGACCCCTCCACTTT.

This clonotype was seen repeatedly, ten times or more. The chain uses TRBV5-6 and TRBJ1-4; no reliable D call. Trimming pared 4 bases from V and 4 bases from J, leaving 5 bases between. CDR1 and CDR2 from the germline V gene are SGHDT and YYEEEE. This CDR3 comprises 12 residues. The CDR3 nucleotides are TGTGCCAGCAGCCTCCGTAATGAAAAACTGTTTTTT. This sequence encodes CASSLRNEKLFF.

This clonotype has a count of ten or more. The V and J genes are TRBV20-1 and TRBJ2-1; D unresolved. The ends were cut back, 2 bases at V and 7 bases at J, with 12 bases in the middle. CDR3 length: 13 amino acids. Per the germline V gene, CDR1 is DFQATT and CDR2 is SNEGSKA (reference sequence). The CDR3 nucleotides read TGCAGTGCTAGAAGGTCCTTGCAAAATGAGCAGTTCTTC. It encodes CSARRSLQNEQFF.

A few counts support this clonotype. This rearrangement joins TRBV19 to TRBJ1-4; 10 nucleotides match TRBD1. V gave up 5 bases and J gave up 7 bases; unmatched junction bases: 7. CDR3 length equals 15 residues. CDR1 and CDR2 (germline): LNHDA, SQIVND (reference sequence). Here the CDR3 DNA reads TGTGCCAGTAGTGAGACAGGGGGCGCGGGTGAAAAACTGTTTTTT. Translation gives CASSETGGAGEKLFF.

The chain joins TRBV20-1 to TRBJ1-2; a possible D gene is TRBD1 (5 bases). Germline V gene data show CDR1 as DFQATT and CDR2 as SNEGSKA (reference sequence). This CDR3 region has 15 residues. With 0 bases removed from V and 3 bases from J, the gap between germline ends came to 14 bases. This CDR3 reads CSARDLGREDYGYTF. The DNA for the CDR3 is TGCAGTGCTAGAGATCTCGGCAGGGAAGACTATGGCTACACCTTC.

This clonotype was counted ten times or more. At one boundary the junction diverges from the germline segment, which might be a read error. This sequence joins TRBV5-1 and TRBJ2-6, with D unresolved. Germline V gene data show CDR1 as SGHRS and CDR2 as YFSETQ. This CDR3 has 15 residues. The CDR3 region has the DNA TGTGCCAGCAGTTTATTAGGGTCTGGGGCCAACGTCCTGACTTTC. The encoded protein is CASSLLGSGANVLTF.

This clonotype was counted many times. The J gene is TRBJ1-4, the V gene TRBV30; D unclear. Germline V lookup: CDR1 GTSNPN, CDR2 SVGIG (reference sequence). CDR3 length: 14 amino acids. The ends were cut back, 3 bases at V and 3 bases at J, with 11 bases in the middle. CDR3 DNA sequence: TGTGCCTGGAGCCGGACTGTCGCTAATGAAAAACTGTTTTTT. Its translation is CAWSRTVANEKLFF.

The V and J genes are TRBV19 and TRBJ1-5; 9 bases map to TRBD1. V dropped 5 bases and J dropped 6; count of bases not matched to a gene: 17. The CDR3 length is 18 residues. Looked up from germline, CDR1 is LNHDA and CDR2 is SQIVND (reference sequence). The CDR3 protein is CASSLRTGVLRGSQPQHF. CDR3 coding DNA: TGTGCCAGTAGTCTCCGGACAGGGGTCCTTCGGGGGAGTCAGCCCCAGCATTTT. The full variable domain, in which reference TRBV19 and TRBJ1-5 provide the parts outside the CDR3, is DGGITQSPKYLFRKEGQNVTLSCEQNLNHDAMYWYRQDPGQGLRLIYYSQIVNDFQKGDIAEGYSVSREKKESFPLTVTSAQKNPTAFYLCASSLRTGVLRGSQPQHFGDGTRLSIL.

A few counts support this clonotype. CDR3 sequence (DNA): TGTGCCAGCAGCTTCGTGACCAGCCCGAAACTGTTTTTT. Translation: CASSFVTSPKLFF. The V call is TRBV7-9, the J call TRBJ1-4; D uncertain. From germline, CDR1 is SEHNR and CDR2 FQNEAQ (reference sequence). Trimming took off 3 bases at V and 11 bases at J, with 13 bases between the two ends. CDR3 length equals 13 residues.

This clonotype was seen a handful of times. Compared with germline, one end of the junction differs, possibly owing to a read error. V usage is TRBV7-9 and J usage is TRBJ2-5; 7 bases align to TRBD1. Germline V gene sequence: CDR1 SEHNR, CDR2 FQNEAQ (reference sequence). The CDR3 covers 15 residues. The CDR3 spells CTSSSTTGNQETQYF. CDR3 DNA: TGTACCAGCAGCTCCACGACAGGGAACCAAGAGACCCAGTACTTC.